One sample yielded the 20 T cell receptor beta chains listed below, sequenced in a study of vaccination and CD4 T cells after COVID-19. The Oncomine TCR Beta short-read assay was applied to DNA of cultured CD4+ T cells. One entry per CDR3 protein results from TCRdb running MiXCR on the PCR reads. The sample holds roughly 16,000 distinct CDR3 sequences, roughly 80% seen once. The treatment here: roughly nine-day PBMC culture with coronavirus spike peptide pools or control peptides (ViraFEST assay). Which antigens these TCRs recognize remains unknown. Sequenced here: CD4+ T cells from blood, cultured in vitro, sampled after SARS-CoV-2 vaccination. These receptors were taken from a human donor who received a COVID-19 vaccine.

This clonotype occurred once. This chain links TRBV7-8 with TRBJ1-5; 9 bases map to TRBD1. The junction had 4 bases not matched to a gene; V was cut back by 1 base and J by 0 bases. In germline, CDR1 is SGHVS, CDR2 FQNEAQ. The CDR3 consists of 17 residues. The CDR3 reads CASSLGTGVYSNQPQHF. The CDR3 nucleotides are TGTGCCAGCAGCTTAGGGACAGGGGTCTATAGCAATCAGCCCCAGCATTTT.

V gene TRBV6-1 combines with J gene TRBJ1-2; weak D call: TRBD1 (6 bases). Germline V gene data show CDR1 as MNHNS and CDR2 as SASEGT. The CDR3 covers 14 residues. The ends were cut back, 7 bases at V and 4 bases at J, with 16 bases in the middle. For the CDR3, the DNA is TGTGCCAGCACGACCAGGGGATTACTCTATGGCTACACCTTC. Amino acids: CASTTRGLLYGYTF.

This chain joins TRBV7-9 and TRBJ1-6, with D tentatively TRBD1 (6 bases). The V end was cut by 6 bases, the J end by 5 bases, with 14 bases between. The length of the CDR3 is 15 residues. The germline CDR1 and CDR2 sequences are SEHNR and FQNEAQ (reference sequence). CDR3 sequence reads: CASRWGGGNNSPLHF. Written as DNA, the CDR3 is TGTGCCAGCAGATGGGGGGGCGGAAATAATTCACCCCTCCACTTT.

The rearrangement links TRBV2 to TRBJ2-3; TRBD1 might be the D (6 bases). CDR1 and CDR2 (germline): SNHLY, FYNNEI. The ends were cut back, 1 base at V and 8 bases at J, with 7 bases in the middle. CDR3 length: 12 amino acids. The CDR3 reads CASSEVRGTQYF. In nucleotides, the CDR3 is TGTGCCAGCAGTGAAGTCAGGGGTACGCAGTATTTT.

DNA for the CDR3: TGCGCCAGCAGACGGACAGGGGGCTCAGTTGGAGAGACCCAGTACTTC. It translates to CASRRTGGSVGETQYF. The genes are TRBV5-1 and TRBJ2-5, with 11 nucleotides matching TRBD1. V shed 5 bases, J shed 4 bases, and the junction held 10 bases outside the gene matches. The CDR3 extends over 16 amino acids. Germline assignment: CDR1 SGHRS and CDR2 YFSETQ.

The genes are TRBV5-1 and TRBJ2-5; the D gene is possibly TRBD2 (5 bases). Germline V CDR1 and CDR2: SGHRS, YFSETQ. The CDR3 length is 14 residues. V was trimmed by 0 bases and J by 6 bases, leaving 12 bases between them. CDR3 DNA sequence: TGCGCCAGCAGCTTGGCGGGGTTTTCGAAGACCCAGTACTTC. Residues: CASSLAGFSKTQYF.

The chain carries TRBV18 and TRBJ1-5; 10 bases are a match to TRBD1. This CDR3 is built from 15 residues. V shed 3 bases, J shed 7 bases, and the junction held 6 bases outside the gene matches. Germline loops: CDR1 KGHSH, CDR2 LQKENI. Written as DNA, the CDR3 is TGTGCCAGCTCACCCGGGACAGGGGTGATCCAGCCCCAGCATTTT. Amino acid sequence: CASSPGTGVIQPQHF. Full variable domain (missing parts from reference TRBV18 and TRBJ1-5): NAGVMQNPRHLVRRRGQEARLRCSPMKGHSHVYWYRQLPEEGLKFMVYLQKENIIDESGMPKERFSAEFPKEGPSILRIQQVVRGDSAAYFCASSPGTGVIQPQHFGDGTRLSIL.

V gene TRBV7-9 combines with J gene TRBJ1-2; the D gene is possibly TRBD1 (5 bases). The CDR3 contains 13 residues. The germline V gene encodes CDR1 SEHNR and CDR2 FQNEAQ (reference sequence). Deletions cut 1 base from V and 11 bases from J, with 14 bases between. The CDR3 coding sequence is TGTGCCAGCAGCTTAGTATGGGGCGAGATGTACACCTTC. Protein product: CASSLVWGEMYTF.

This clonotype was observed once. This rearrangement joins TRBV19 to TRBJ2-2, with D uncertain. Germline V lookup: CDR1 LNHDA, CDR2 SQIVND (reference sequence). V was pared by 3 bases and J by 6 bases, with 8 bases between. The CDR3 loop spans 13 amino acids. CDR3 protein: CASSMLGSGELFF. CDR3 coding DNA: TGTGCCAGTAGTATGCTGGGGTCCGGGGAGCTGTTTTTT.

J is TRBJ1-1 and V is TRBV7-9; D remains ambiguous. V lost 1 base to trimming and J lost 1 base, with 10 bases between them. CDR3 length equals 15 residues. CDR1 is SEHNR, CDR2 FQNEAQ, per germline (reference sequence). The CDR3 region has the DNA TGTGCCAGCAGCTTAGTCCCCCGGGAGAACACTGAAGCTTTCTTT. Its protein is CASSLVPRENTEAFF.

The chain combines TRBV20-1 with TRBJ2-2, with 11 bases aligning to TRBD1. V shed 4 bases and J 9 bases; nucleotides not matched to a gene: 10. Germline CDR1 reads DFQATT; CDR2 reads SNEGSKA (reference sequence). CDR3 size: 15 residues. In DNA, the CDR3 is TGCAGTGCTATCTTCGCGGACAGGGGGCCCCGGGAGCTGTTTTTT. This translates into CSAIFADRGPRELFF.

The CDR3 DNA sequence: TGTGCCTGGAGTGTATTGGGTGGCAGGACATTCTCTGGAAACACCATATATTTT. It is translated as CAWSVLGGRTFSGNTIYF. The V call is TRBV30, the J call TRBJ1-3; the D gene is possibly TRBD1 (5 bases). Trimming stripped 0 bases from V and 0 bases from J, with 18 bases between. The CDR3 consists of 18 residues. Per germline, CDR1 GTSNPN and CDR2 SVGIG (reference sequence).

The chain links TRBV7-2 to TRBJ1-5; the D is unclear. The V gene's germline CDR1 is SGHTA and CDR2 FQGNSA. This CDR3 has 13 amino acids. V was clipped by 1 base and J by 9 bases, with 10 bases between them. The CDR3 reads CASSLGDWGPQHF. CDR3 DNA sequence: TGTGCCAGCAGCTTAGGGGATTGGGGGCCCCAGCATTTT.

This sequence joins TRBV6-1 and TRBJ2-1; the D gene is possibly TRBD2 (5 bases). This CDR3 contains 11 residues. The germline V gene encodes CDR1 MNHNS and CDR2 SASEGT. Trimming pared 4 bases from V and 9 bases from J, leaving 7 bases between. CDR3 protein: CASSVTSEQFF. CDR3 sequence (DNA): TGTGCCAGCAGTGTCACTAGTGAGCAGTTCTTC.

The chain joins TRBV30 to TRBJ1-2; 8 bases map to TRBD1. In germline, CDR1 is GTSNPN, CDR2 SVGIG (reference sequence). The ends lost 4 bases at V and 9 bases at J; junction bases unmatched: 13. CDR3 length: 14 residues. CDR3 residues: CAWTDRASLWSYTF. CDR3 coding DNA: TGTGCCTGGACGGACAGGGCCAGCCTATGGAGCTACACCTTC.

The chain couples TRBV6-5 to TRBJ2-3; D remains unclear. The CDR3 totals 14 residues. Germline loops: CDR1 MNHEY, CDR2 SVGAGI. V lost 6 bases and J lost 3, with 13 bases in between. Written as DNA, the CDR3 is TGTGCCAGCAGCTACGCCTTGGTAACAGATACGCAGTATTTT. This codes for CASSYALVTDTQYF.

This sequence joins TRBV24-1 and TRBJ2-3, with 8 bases fitting TRBD2. The J segment lost 4 bases and the V segment lost 7 bases, leaving 6 bases of the junction unmatched. Per germline, CDR1 KGHDR and CDR2 SFDVKD. The CDR3 is 14 residues long. CDR3 bases: TGTGCCACCAGAAGCGGGGGTCGGGCAGATACGCAGTATTTT. Translation gives CATRSGGRADTQYF.

This rearrangement joins TRBV20-1 to TRBJ1-2; no clear D. V was clipped by 4 bases and J by 5 bases, with 11 bases between them. Germline V gene data show CDR1 as DFQATT and CDR2 as SNEGSKA (reference sequence). The CDR3 is 12 residues long. The CDR3 sequence: CSAKRTGYGYTF. For the CDR3, the DNA is TGCAGTGCTAAACGGACGGGTTATGGCTACACCTTC.

V gene TRBV15 combines with J gene TRBJ1-6; no definite D call. The CDR3 spans 15 residues. Germline values: CDR1 LNHNV, CDR2 YYDKDF (reference sequence). V gave up 11 bases and J gave up 7 bases, with 21 bases separating them. This CDR3 is CAAAPQAEPNSPLHF. In DNA form, the CDR3 reads TGTGCCGCGGCACCGCAGGCAGAACCCAATTCACCCCTCCACTTT.

The chain uses TRBV7-9 and TRBJ2-5; 9 bases line up with TRBD2. There are 15 residues in the CDR3. Germline V gene sequence: CDR1 SEHNR, CDR2 FQNEAQ (reference sequence). J gave up 3 bases and V 1 base, and 3 bases lay outside the gene matches. The chain's CDR3 is CASSLVAGGKETQYF. CDR3 coding DNA: TGTGCCAGCAGCTTAGTGGCGGGGGGGAAAGAGACCCAGTACTTC. Drawing the rest from reference TRBV7-9 and TRBJ2-5, the complete variable domain is DTGVSQNPRHKITKRGQNVTFRCDPISEHNRLYWYRQTLGQGPEFLTYFQNEAQLEKSRLLSDRFSAERPKGSFSTLEIQRTEQGDSAMYLCASSLVAGGKETQYFGPGTRLLVL.